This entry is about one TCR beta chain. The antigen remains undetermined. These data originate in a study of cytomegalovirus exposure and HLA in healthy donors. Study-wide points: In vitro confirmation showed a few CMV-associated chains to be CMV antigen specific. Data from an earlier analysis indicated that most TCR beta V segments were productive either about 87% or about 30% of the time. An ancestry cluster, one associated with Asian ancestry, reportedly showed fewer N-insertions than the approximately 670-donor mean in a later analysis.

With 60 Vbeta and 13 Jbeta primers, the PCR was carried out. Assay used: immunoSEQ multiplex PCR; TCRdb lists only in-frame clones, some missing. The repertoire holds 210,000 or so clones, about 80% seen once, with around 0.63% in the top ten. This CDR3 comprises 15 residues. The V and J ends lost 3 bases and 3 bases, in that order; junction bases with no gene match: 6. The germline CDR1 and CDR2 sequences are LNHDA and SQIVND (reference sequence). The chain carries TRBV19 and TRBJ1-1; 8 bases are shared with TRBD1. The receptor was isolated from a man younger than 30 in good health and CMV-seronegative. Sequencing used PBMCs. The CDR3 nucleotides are TGTGCCAGTAGTATCCAGGGGGCGAGAGACACTGAAGCTTTCTTT. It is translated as CASSIQGARDTEAFF.